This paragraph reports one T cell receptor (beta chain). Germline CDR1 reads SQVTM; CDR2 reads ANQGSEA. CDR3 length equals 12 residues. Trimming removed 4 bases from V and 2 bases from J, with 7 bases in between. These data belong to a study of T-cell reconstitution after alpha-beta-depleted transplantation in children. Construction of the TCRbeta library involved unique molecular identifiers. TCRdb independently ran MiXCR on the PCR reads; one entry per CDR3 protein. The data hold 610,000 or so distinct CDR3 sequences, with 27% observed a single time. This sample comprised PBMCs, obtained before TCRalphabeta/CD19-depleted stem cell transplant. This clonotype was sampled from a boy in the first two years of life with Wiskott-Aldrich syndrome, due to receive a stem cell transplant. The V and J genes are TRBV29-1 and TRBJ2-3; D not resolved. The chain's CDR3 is CSVALTTDTQYF. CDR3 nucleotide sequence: TGCAGCGTTGCTCTTACCACAGATACGCAGTATTTT.